The 9 T cell receptor beta chains presented below share a single source sample, sequenced in a study of response to subunit inactivated influenza vaccine. TCRdb called the RT-PCR reads again in MiXCR, with one record for every CDR3 protein. The table has hundreds of thousands of distinct CDR3 sequences, less than 20% seen once. This sample comprised PBMCs from blood, obtained more than 4 days after vaccination. The receptors shown here come from a man aged 45-65 years who received an inactivated influenza vaccine.

The chain uses TRBV5-1 and TRBJ2-1; TRBD2 is a possible D gene (6 bases). This CDR3 is 14 amino acids long. Trimming took 4 bases from V and 5 from J, leaving 13 bases between them. Per germline, CDR1 SGHRS and CDR2 YFSETQ. This CDR3 reads CASSTRDSNNEQFF. The CDR3 DNA sequence: TGCGCCAGCAGCACCCGGGACTCGAACAATGAGCAGTTCTTC.

The gene calls are TRBV6-1 and TRBJ1-3; D gene ambiguous. The germline V and J ends were trimmed by 6 bases and 2 bases, with 11 bases remaining between them. Germline CDR1 and CDR2: MNHNS and SASEGT. The CDR3 sequence is 14 residues long. CDR3 in DNA: TGTGCCAGCAGCCGACGCTTAACTGGAAACACCATATATTTT. Translated: CASSRRLTGNTIYF.

This clonotype was seen a few times. The V call is TRBV29-1, the J call TRBJ2-7; D not resolved. The V end lost 4 bases, the J end lost 0 bases, and 4 bases lay between the germline ends. Germline V CDR1 and CDR2: SQVTM, ANQGSEA. CDR3 length: 11 residues. The DNA for the CDR3 is TGCAGCGTTGCAGTCTCCTACGAGCAGTACTTC. Translated, it gives CSVAVSYEQYF.

The V call is TRBV12-3 or TRBV12-4, the J call TRBJ1-5; D uncertain. Trimming removed 6 bases from V and 5 bases from J, with 8 bases in between. The CDR3 loop spans 12 amino acids. CDR3 sequence: CASSLIHQPQHF. The CDR3 coding sequence is TGTGCCAGCAGCCTGATTCATCAGCCCCAGCATTTT.

This clonotype was found a few times. V and J are TRBV18 and TRBJ2-7; D perhaps matches TRBD1 (6 bases). The V end was cut by 6 bases, the J end by 0 bases, with 21 bases between. From germline, CDR1 is KGHSH and CDR2 LQKENI. This CDR3 region has 17 residues. Written as DNA, the CDR3 is TGTGCCAGCTCGAACCCTTCACACGGGACAAGCTCCTACGAGCAGTACTTC. Translation: CASSNPSHGTSSYEQYF.

V is TRBV4-3 and J is TRBJ2-6; D may be TRBD2 (5 bases). V gave up 0 bases and J gave up 0 bases, with 9 bases separating them. The CDR3 runs to 17 residues. Per germline, CDR1 LGHNA and CDR2 YSLEER. CDR3 protein: CASSQERRNSGANVLTF. The CDR3 DNA reads as TGCGCCAGCAGCCAAGAACGGAGGAACTCTGGGGCCAACGTCCTGACTTTC.

There are a few counts of this clonotype. V gene TRBV11-2 combines with J gene TRBJ2-2, with TRBD1 matching over 9 bases. CDR1 is SGHAT, CDR2 FQNNGV, per germline. V trimming: 3 bases; J trimming: 4 bases; junction bases outside the gene matches: 3. The CDR3 loop spans 15 amino acids. This chain's CDR3 is CASSLRTGATGELFF. The CDR3 DNA reads TGTGCCAGCAGCTTGCGGACAGGGGCCACCGGGGAGCTGTTTTTT.

This clonotype turned up a few times. J is TRBJ2-7 and V is TRBV20-1; 10 nucleotides agree with TRBD2. The CDR3 sequence is 20 residues long. Germline-derived CDR1 and CDR2 are DFQATT and SNEGSKA (reference sequence). V lost 7 bases to trimming and J lost 3 bases; unmatched junction nucleotides: 27. The CDR3 spells CSVPPPTGGKGLATIYEQYF. CDR3 DNA sequence: TGCAGTGTTCCCCCCCCGACGGGCGGAAAGGGACTAGCGACCATCTACGAGCAGTACTTC.

This clonotype was observed a handful of times. The chain is built from TRBV7-6 and TRBJ2-5, with 8 nucleotides matching TRBD2. The CDR3 is made up of 15 amino acids. V shed 6 bases, J shed 4 bases, and the junction held 10 bases outside the gene matches. CDR1 and CDR2 from the germline V gene are SGHVS and FNYEAQ. CDR3 protein: CASSQGTSYLETQYF. Written as DNA, the CDR3 is TGTGCCAGCAGTCAAGGGACTAGTTACCTAGAGACCCAGTACTTC. The full variable domain, completed using reference TRBV7-6 and TRBJ2-5, is GAGVSQSPRYKVTKRGQDVALRCDPISGHVSLYWYRQALGQGPEFLTYFNYEAQQDKSGLPNDRFSAERPEGSISTLTIQRTEQRDSAMYRCASSQGTSYLETQYFGPGTRLLVL.